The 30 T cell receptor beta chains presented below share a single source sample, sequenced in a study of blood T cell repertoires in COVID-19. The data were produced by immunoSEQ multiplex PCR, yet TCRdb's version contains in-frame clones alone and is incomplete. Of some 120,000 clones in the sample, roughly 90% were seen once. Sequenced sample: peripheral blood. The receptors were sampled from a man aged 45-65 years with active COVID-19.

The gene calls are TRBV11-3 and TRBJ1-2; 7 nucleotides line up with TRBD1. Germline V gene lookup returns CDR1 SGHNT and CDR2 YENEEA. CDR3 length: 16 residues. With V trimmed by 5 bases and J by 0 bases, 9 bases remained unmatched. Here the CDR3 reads CASSPAPGQTNYGYTF. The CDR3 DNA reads TGTGCCAGCAGCCCAGCCCCGGGACAGACTAACTATGGCTACACCTTC.

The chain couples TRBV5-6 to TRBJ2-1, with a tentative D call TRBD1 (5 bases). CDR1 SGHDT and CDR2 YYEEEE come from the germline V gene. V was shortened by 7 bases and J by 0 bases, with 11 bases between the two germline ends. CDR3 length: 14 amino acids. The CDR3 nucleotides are TGTGCCAGCTTGGGAAGGGGCTCCTACAATGAGCAGTTCTTC. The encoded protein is CASLGRGSYNEQFF.

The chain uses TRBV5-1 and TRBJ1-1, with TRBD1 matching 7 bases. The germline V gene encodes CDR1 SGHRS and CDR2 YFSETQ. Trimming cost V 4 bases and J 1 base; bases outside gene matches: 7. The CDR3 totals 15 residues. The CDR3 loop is CASSPRDRANTEAFF. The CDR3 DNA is TGCGCCAGCAGCCCTAGAGACAGGGCGAACACTGAAGCTTTCTTT.

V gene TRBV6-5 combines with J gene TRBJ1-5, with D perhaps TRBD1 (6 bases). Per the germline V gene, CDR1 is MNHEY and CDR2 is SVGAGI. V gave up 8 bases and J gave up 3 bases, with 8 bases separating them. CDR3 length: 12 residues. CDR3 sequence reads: CASRTVNQPQHF. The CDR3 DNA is TGTGCCAGCCGGACAGTCAATCAGCCCCAGCATTTT.

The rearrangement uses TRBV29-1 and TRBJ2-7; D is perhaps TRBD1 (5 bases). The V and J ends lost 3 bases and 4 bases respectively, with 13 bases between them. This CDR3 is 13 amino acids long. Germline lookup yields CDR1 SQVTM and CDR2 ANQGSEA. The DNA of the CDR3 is TGCAGCGTTGACCGCAGGGTTCTGTACGAGCAGTACGTC. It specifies CSVDRRVLYEQYV.

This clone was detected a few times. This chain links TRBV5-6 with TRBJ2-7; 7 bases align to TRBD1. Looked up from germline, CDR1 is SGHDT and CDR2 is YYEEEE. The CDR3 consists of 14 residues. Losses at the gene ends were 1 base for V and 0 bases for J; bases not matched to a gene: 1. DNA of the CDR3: TGTGCCAGCAGCTTGTACAGGGGCTCCTACGAGCAGTACTTC. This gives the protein CASSLYRGSYEQYF. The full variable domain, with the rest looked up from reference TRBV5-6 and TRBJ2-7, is DAGVTQSPTHLIKTRGQQVTLRCSPKSGHDTVSWYQQALGQGPQFIFQYYEEEERQRGNFPDRFSGHQFPNYSSELNVNALLLGDSALYLCASSLYRGSYEQYFGPGTRLTVT.

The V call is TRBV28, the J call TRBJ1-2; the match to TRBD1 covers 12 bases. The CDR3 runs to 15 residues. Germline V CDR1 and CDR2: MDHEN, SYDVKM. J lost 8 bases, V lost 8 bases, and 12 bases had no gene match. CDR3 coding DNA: TGTGCCAGCTTTAGGCCCTCGGGGACAGGGGGCGGCTACACCTTC. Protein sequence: CASFRPSGTGGGYTF.

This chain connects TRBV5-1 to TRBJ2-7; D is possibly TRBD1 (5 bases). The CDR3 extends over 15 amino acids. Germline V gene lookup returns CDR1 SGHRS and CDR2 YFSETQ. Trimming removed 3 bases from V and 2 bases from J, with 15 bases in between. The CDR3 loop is CASSSERGRPYEQYF. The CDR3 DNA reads TGCGCCAGCAGCTCGGAAAGGGGAAGGCCCTACGAGCAGTACTTC.

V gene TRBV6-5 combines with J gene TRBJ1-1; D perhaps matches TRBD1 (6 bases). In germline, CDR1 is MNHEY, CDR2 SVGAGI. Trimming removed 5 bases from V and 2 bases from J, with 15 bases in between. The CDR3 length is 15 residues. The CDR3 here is CASSRASGGNTEAFF. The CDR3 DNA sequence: TGTGCCAGCAGTAGGGCCTCGGGGGGCAACACTGAAGCTTTCTTT.

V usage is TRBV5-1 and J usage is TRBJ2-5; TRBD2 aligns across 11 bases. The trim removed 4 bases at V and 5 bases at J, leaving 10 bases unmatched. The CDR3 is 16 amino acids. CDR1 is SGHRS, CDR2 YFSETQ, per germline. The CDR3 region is CASSVGLAGGYETQYF. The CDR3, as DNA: TGCGCCAGCAGCGTGGGCCTAGCGGGGGGTTATGAGACCCAGTACTTC.

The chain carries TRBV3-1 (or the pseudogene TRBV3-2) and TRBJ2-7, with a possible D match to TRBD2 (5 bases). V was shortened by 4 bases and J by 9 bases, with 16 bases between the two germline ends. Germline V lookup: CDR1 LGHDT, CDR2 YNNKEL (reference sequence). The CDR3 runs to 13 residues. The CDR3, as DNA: TGTGCCAGCAGCCTAGGAGGTGGCTCTCGGCAGTACGTC. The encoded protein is CASSLGGGSRQYV.

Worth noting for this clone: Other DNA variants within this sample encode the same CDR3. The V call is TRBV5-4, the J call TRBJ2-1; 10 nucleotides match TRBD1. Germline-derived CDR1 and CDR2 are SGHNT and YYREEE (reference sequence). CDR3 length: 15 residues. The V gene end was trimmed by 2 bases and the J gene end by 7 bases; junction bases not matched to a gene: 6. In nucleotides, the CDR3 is TGTGCCAGCAGCTTAGAGGGACAGGGGCGGAATGAGCAGTTCTTC. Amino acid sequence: CASSLEGQGRNEQFF.

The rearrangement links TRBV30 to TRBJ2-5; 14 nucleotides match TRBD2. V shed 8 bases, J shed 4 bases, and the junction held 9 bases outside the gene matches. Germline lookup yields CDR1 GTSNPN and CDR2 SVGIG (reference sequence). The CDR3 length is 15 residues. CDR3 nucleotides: TGTGCCGGTGGGGGACTAGCGGGAGTGGGAGAGACCCAGTACTTC. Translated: CAGGGLAGVGETQYF.

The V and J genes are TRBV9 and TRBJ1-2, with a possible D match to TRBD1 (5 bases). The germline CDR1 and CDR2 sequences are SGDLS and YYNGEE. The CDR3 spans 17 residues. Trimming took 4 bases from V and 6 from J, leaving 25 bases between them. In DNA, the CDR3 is TGTGCCAGCAGCCCCCACCCCGCCCAGGGAAAGTTTCATGGCTACACCTTC. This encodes CASSPHPAQGKFHGYTF.

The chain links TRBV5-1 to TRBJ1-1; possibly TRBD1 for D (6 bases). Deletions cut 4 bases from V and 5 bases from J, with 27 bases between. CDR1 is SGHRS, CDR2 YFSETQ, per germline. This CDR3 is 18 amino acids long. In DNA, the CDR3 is TGCGCCAGCAGCCCCAACAGGGTTGGGCATCAAGAGAGGACTGAAGCTTTCTTT. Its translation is CASSPNRVGHQERTEAFF.

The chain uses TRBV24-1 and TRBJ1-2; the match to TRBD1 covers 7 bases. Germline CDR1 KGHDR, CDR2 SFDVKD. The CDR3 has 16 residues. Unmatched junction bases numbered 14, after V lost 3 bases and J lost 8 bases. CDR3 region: CATSDPNTRTGGGYTF. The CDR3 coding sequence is TGTGCCACCAGTGATCCGAATACTAGGACAGGTGGCGGCTACACCTTC.

CDR3 protein: CASSRTEAGDQETQYF. The CDR3 DNA reads as TGTGCCAGCAGCCGTACTGAAGCGGGGGACCAAGAGACCCAGTACTTC. This rearrangement joins TRBV3-1 (or the pseudogene TRBV3-2) to TRBJ2-5; TRBD2 aligns across 8 bases. Germline-derived CDR1 and CDR2 are LGHDT and YNNKEL (reference sequence). The CDR3 is made up of 16 amino acids. The trim removed 4 bases at V and 0 bases at J, leaving 7 bases unmatched.

The CDR3 reads CATSVGLTGELFF. CDR3 nucleotides: TGTGCCACCAGTGTCGGACTAACCGGGGAGCTGTTTTTT. This chain links TRBV24-1 with TRBJ2-2, with D tentatively TRBD2 (6 bases). The ends were cut back, 5 bases at V and 5 bases at J, with 8 bases in the middle. Germline V gives CDR1 KGHDR, CDR2 SFDVKD. The CDR3 contains 13 residues.

CDR3 sequence (DNA): TGTGCCAGCAGCCGTCTAGAGCAGAGCAATCAGCCCCAGCATTTT. This sequence encodes CASSRLEQSNQPQHF. The chain combines TRBV6-2 or TRBV6-3 with TRBJ1-5; D call uncertain. The CDR3 totals 15 residues. V was shortened by 6 bases and J by 1 base, with 13 bases between the two germline ends. CDR1 and CDR2 (germline): MNHEY, SVGEGT.

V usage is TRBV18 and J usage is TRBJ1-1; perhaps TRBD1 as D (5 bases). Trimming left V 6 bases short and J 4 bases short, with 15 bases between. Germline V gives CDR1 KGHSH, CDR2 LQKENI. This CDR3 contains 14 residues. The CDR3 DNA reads TGTGCCAGCTCCACCTCATCGGGGGGCACTGAAGCTTTCTTT. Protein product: CASSTSSGGTEAFF.

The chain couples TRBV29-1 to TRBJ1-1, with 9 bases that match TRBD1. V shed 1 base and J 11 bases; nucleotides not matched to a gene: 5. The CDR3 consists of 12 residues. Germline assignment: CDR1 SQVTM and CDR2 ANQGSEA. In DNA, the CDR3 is TGCAGCGTTGAAGGGGGGACAGGGTATGCTTTCTTT. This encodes CSVEGGTGYAFF.

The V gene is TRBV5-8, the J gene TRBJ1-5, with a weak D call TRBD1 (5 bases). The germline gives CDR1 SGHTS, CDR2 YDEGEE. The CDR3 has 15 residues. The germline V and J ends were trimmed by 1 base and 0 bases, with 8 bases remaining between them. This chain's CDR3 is CASSLRGASNQPQHF. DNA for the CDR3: TGTGCCAGCAGCTTGCGTGGGGCTAGCAATCAGCCCCAGCATTTT.

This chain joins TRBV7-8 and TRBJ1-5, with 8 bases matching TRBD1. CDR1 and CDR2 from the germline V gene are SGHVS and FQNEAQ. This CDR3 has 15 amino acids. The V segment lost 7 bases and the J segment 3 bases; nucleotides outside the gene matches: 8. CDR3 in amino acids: CASTFSGQVNQPQHF. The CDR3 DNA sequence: TGTGCCAGCACCTTCTCGGGACAGGTCAATCAGCCCCAGCATTTT. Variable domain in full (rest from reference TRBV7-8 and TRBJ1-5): GAGVSQSPRYKVAKRGQDVALRCDPISGHVSLFWYQQALGQGPEFLTYFQNEAQLDKSGLPSDRFFAERPEGSVSTLKIQRTQQEDSAVYLCASTFSGQVNQPQHFGDGTRLSIL.

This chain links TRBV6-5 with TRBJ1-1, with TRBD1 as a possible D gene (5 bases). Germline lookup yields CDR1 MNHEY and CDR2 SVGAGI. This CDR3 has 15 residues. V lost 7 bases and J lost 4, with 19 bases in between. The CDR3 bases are TGTGCCAGCACCATCACTGGACACCGCGGCACTGAAGCTTTCTTT. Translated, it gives CASTITGHRGTEAFF.

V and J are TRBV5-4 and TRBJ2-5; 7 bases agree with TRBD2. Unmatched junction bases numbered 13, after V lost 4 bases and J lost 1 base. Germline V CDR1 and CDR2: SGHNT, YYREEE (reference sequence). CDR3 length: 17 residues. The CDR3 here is CASSREIQRGSQETQYF. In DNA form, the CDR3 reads TGTGCCAGCAGCCGCGAAATCCAGCGGGGATCCCAAGAGACCCAGTACTTC.

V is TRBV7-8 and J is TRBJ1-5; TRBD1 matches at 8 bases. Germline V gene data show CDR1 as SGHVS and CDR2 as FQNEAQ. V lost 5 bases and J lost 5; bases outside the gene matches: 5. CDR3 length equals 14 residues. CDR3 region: CASSLYRGDQPQHF. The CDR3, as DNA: TGTGCCAGCAGCCTGTACAGGGGGGATCAGCCCCAGCATTTT.

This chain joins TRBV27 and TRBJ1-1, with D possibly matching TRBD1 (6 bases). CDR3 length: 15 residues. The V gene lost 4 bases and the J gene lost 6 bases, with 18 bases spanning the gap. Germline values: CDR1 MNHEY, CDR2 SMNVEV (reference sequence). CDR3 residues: CASSSPGHGNAEAFF. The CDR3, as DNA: TGTGCCAGCAGTTCACCGGGACACGGTAACGCTGAAGCTTTCTTT.

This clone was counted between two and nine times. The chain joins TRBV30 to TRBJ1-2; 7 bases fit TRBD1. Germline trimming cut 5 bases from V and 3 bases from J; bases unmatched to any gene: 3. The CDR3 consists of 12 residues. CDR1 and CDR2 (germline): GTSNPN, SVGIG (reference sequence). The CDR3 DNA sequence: TGTGCCTGGGGGGACAGCTACTATGGCTACACCTTC. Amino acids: CAWGDSYYGYTF. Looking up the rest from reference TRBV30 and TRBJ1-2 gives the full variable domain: SQTIHQWPATLVQPVGSPLSLECTVEGTSNPNLYWYRQAAGRGLQLLFYSVGIGQISSEVPQNLSASRPQDRQFILSSKKLLLSDSGFYLCAWGDSYYGYTFGSGTRLTVV.

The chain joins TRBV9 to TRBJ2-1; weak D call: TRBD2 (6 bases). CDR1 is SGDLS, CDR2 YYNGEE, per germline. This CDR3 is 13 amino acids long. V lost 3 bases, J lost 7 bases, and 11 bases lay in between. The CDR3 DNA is TGTGCCAGCAGCGCCATAGCGGAGAATGAGCAGTTCTTC. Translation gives CASSAIAENEQFF.

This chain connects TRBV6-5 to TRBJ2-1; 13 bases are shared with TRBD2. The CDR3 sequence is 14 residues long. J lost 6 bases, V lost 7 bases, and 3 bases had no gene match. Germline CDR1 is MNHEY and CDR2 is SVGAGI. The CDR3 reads CASKTSGGPNEQFF. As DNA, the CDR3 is TGTGCCAGCAAGACTAGCGGGGGGCCCAATGAGCAGTTCTTC.